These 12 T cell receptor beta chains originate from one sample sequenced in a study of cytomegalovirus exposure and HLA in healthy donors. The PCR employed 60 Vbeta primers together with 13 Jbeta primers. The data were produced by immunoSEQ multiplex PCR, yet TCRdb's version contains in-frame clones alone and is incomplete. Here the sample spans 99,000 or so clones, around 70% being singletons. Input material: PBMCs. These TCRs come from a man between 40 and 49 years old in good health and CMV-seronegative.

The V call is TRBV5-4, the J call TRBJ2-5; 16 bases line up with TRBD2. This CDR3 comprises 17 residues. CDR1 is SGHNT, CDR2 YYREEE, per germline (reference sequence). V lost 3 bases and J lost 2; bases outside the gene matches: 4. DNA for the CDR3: TGTGCCAGCAGCTCGGGACTAGCGGGAGGGCTACAAGAGACCCAGTACTTC. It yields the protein CASSSGLAGGLQETQYF.

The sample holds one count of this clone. The CDR3: CASSLWGQGSNQPQHF. CDR3 nucleotide sequence: TGTGCCAGCAGTTTATGGGGACAGGGAAGCAATCAGCCCCAGCATTTT. V is TRBV27 and J is TRBJ1-5, with 9 nucleotides matching TRBD1. This CDR3 comprises 16 residues. Losses at the gene ends were 1 base for V and 1 base for J; bases not matched to a gene: 2. Germline V CDR1 and CDR2: MNHEY, SMNVEV (reference sequence).

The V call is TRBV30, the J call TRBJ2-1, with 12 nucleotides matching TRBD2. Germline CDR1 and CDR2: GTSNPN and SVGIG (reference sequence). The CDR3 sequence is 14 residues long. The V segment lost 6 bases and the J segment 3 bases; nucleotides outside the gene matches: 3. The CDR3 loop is CACSSGRVYNEQFF. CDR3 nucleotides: TGTGCCTGCTCTAGCGGGAGGGTCTACAATGAGCAGTTCTTC.

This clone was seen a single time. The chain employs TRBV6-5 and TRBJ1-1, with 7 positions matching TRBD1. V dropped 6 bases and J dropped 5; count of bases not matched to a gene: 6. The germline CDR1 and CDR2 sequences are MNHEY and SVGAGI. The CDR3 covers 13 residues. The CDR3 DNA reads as TGTGCCAGCAGCAGACAGGGTCAAACTGAAGCTTTCTTT. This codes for CASSRQGQTEAFF.

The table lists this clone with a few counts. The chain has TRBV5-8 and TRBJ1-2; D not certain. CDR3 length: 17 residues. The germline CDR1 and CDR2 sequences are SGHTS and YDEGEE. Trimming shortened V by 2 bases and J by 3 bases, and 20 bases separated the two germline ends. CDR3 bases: TGTGCCAGCAGCTTTTTCCCTACTAGACGCCGAGACTATGGCTACACCTTC. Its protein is CASSFFPTRRRDYGYTF.

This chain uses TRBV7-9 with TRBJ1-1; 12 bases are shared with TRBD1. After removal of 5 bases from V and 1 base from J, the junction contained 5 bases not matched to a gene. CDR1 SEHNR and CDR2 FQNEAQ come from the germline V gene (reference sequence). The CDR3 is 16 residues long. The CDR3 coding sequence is TGTGCCAGCAGCAACCGGGACAGGGGGCAGAACACTGAAGCTTTCTTT. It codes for CASSNRDRGQNTEAFF.

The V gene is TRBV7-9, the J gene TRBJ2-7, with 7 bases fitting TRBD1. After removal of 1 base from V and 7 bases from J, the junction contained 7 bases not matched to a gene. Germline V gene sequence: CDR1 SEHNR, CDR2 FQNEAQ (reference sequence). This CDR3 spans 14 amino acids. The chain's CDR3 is CASSLGDRVREQYF. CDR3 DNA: TGTGCCAGCAGCTTAGGCGACAGGGTGAGGGAGCAGTACTTC. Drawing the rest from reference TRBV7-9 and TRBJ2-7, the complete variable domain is DTGVSQNPRHKITKRGQNVTFRCDPISEHNRLYWYRQTLGQGPEFLTYFQNEAQLEKSRLLSDRFSAERPKGSFSTLEIQRTEQGDSAMYLCASSLGDRVREQYFGPGTRLTVT.

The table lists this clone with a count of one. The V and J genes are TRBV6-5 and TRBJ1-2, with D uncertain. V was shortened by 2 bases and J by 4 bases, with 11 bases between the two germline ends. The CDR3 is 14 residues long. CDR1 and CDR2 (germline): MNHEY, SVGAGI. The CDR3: CASSYAGIGYGYTF. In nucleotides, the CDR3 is TGTGCCAGCAGTTACGCGGGGATCGGCTATGGCTACACCTTC.

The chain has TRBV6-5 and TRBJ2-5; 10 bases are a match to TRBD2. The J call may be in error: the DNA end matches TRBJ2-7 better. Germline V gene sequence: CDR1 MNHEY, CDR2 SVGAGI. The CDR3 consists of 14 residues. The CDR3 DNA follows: TGTGCCAGCAGTATAGCGGGAGGCATCTACGAGCAGTACTTC. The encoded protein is CASSIAGGIYEQYF.

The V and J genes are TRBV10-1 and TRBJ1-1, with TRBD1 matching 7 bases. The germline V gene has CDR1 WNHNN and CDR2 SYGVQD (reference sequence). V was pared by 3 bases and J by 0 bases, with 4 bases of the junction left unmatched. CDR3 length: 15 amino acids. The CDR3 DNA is TGCGCCAGCAGTGAATACAGGGGTATGAACACTGAAGCTTTCTTT. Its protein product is CASSEYRGMNTEAFF.

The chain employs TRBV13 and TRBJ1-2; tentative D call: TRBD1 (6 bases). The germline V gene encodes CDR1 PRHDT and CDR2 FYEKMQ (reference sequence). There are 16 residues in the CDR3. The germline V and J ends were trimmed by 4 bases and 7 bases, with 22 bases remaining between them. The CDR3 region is CASSSTRTVQFSGYTF. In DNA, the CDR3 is TGTGCCAGCAGCTCGACGCGGACAGTTCAGTTCAGTGGCTACACCTTC.

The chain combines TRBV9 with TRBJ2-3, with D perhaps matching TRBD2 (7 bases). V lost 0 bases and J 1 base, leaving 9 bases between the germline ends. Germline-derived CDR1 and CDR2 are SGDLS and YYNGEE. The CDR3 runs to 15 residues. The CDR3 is CASSVGGGGTDTQYF. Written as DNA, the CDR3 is TGTGCCAGCAGCGTAGGGGGGGGCGGCACAGATACGCAGTATTTT.